A single sample gave rise to the 14 T cell receptor beta chains below, sequenced in a study of tumor-infiltrating lymphocytes in primary liver carcinoma. Investigators took RNA and DNA out together from 20-30 mg of unsorted bulk tissue. Synthesis of TCR beta cDNA was carried out from around 540 ng total RNA with a constant-region primer. Construction of TCR beta libraries relied on three successive nested multiplex PCR rounds employing slightly modified ARM-PCR. Running around 9 cycles apiece, the first two PCR rounds relied on TRBV1-TRBV30 forward primers together with a C-beta reverse primer. TCRdb used MiXCR to reprocess the multiplex PCR reads, holding one entry per CDR3 protein. The repertoire holds 40,000 to 60,000 distinct CDR3 sequences, with over 65% as singletons. The sequencing input was liver tumor tissue from sampling region 3. Noted subset: tumor region T3, left-lateral pole. The receptors here all came from a man aged 35 to 55 with primary liver carcinoma and hepatitis B virus infection.

Concerning this clonotype: The conserved phenylalanine or tryptophan normally closing the CDR3 is absent here, so this likely arose from a read error. Because the CDR3's place on the DNA is in doubt, the DNA is left out and the CDR3 is given as listed by TCRdb. The rearrangement joins TRBV29-1 to TRBJ2-1; TRBD1, the table's D call, lacks a check against the DNA. The CDR3 is 16 amino acids in total, end residues counted. The germline CDR1 and CDR2 sequences are SQVTM and ANQGSEA. This CDR3 reads CSIEWDRIRSYNEQFL.

This clonotype has ten or more counts. The genes are TRBV4-1 and TRBJ2-3, with TRBD2 matching over 14 bases. This CDR3 has 18 residues. Trimming at V came to 3 bases and at J to 4 bases, leaving 9 bases not matched to a gene. CDR1 and CDR2 from the germline V gene are MGHRA and YSYEKL. CDR3 nucleotides: TGCGCCAGCAGCCAGAAGTCTCCGGGACTAGCGGGAGCAGATACGCAGTATTTT. It is translated as CASSQKSPGLAGADTQYF.

Turning to this clonotype: A much bigger clone sits one base away, suggesting this may be a read error. It is likely a read error, because the conserved phenylalanine at the end of the CDR3 is missing. The chain combines TRBV28 with TRBJ2-1, with D tentatively TRBD2 (6 bases). Between the trimmed V and J ends, which lost 6 bases and 4 bases, there was a span of 19 bases. Germline CDR1 is MDHEN and CDR2 is SYDVKM. This CDR3 has 16 residues. CDR3 amino acids: CASSPEGSGRYNEQFL. The CDR3 DNA sequence: TGTGCCAGCAGCCCTGAAGGTAGCGGACGATACAATGAGCAGTTCTTA.

This clonotype was recorded at least ten times. J is TRBJ2-1 and V is TRBV6-2 or TRBV6-3, with 11 bases identical to TRBD2. After removal of 5 bases from V and 2 bases from J, the junction contained 8 bases not matched to a gene. CDR1 is MNHEY and CDR2 is SVGEGT in the germline V gene. This CDR3 is built from 17 residues. The CDR3 region has the DNA TGTGCCAGCAGTGACCCAACTAGCGGGAGAACCTACAATGAGCAGTTCTTC. Its protein is CASSDPTSGRTYNEQFF.

V usage is TRBV9 and J usage is TRBJ2-2; D is unclear. Germline V gene data show CDR1 as SGDLS and CDR2 as YYNGEE. V was pared by 2 bases and J by 4 bases, with 6 bases between. The CDR3 contains 13 residues. The CDR3 DNA sequence: TGTGCCAGCAGCGTTACACGCACCGGGGAGCTGTTTTTT. It codes for CASSVTRTGELFF.

As for this clonotype: The CDR3 does not end in the conserved phenylalanine or tryptophan, so this is likely a read error. V usage is TRBV11-2 and J usage is TRBJ2-7; 9 bases are a match to TRBD1. In germline, CDR1 is SGHAT, CDR2 FQNNGV. This CDR3 has 15 amino acids. The CDR3 DNA reads TGTGCCAGTAGCTTACAAGGGACAGGGCTCCGGGAGCAGTACATC. It is translated as CASSLQGTGLREQYI.

As regards this clonotype: Since a much larger clone is just one base distant, this may be a read error. The J gene is TRBJ2-5, the V gene TRBV20-1, with D possibly being TRBD2 (5 bases). CDR1 is DFQATT and CDR2 is SNEGSKA in the germline V gene (reference sequence). This CDR3 is built from 12 residues. This CDR3 reads CSVVSGTETQYF. As DNA, the CDR3 is TGCAGCGTCGTGTCGGGAACGGAGACCCAGTACTTC.

This clonotype was seen repeatedly, ten times or more. This chain uses TRBV7-9 with TRBJ2-7; 8 bases agree with TRBD2. V lost 1 base to trimming and J lost 5 bases; unmatched junction nucleotides: 4. This CDR3 comprises 14 residues. Germline CDR1 reads SEHNR; CDR2 reads FQNEAQ (reference sequence). The DNA for the CDR3 is TGTGCCAGCAGCTTAGTGGGACTAGGGGACGAGCAGTACTTC. Its translation: CASSLVGLGDEQYF. Filled out from reference TRBV7-9 and TRBJ2-7, the complete variable domain reads DTGVSQNPRHKITKRGQNVTFRCDPISEHNRLYWYRQTLGQGPEFLTYFQNEAQLEKSRLLSDRFSAERPKGSFSTLEIQRTEQGDSAMYLCASSLVGLGDEQYFGPGTRLTVT.

This clonotype was found a few times. This chain uses TRBV20-1 with TRBJ2-1; D ambiguous. V lost 6 bases and J lost 11, with 14 bases in between. The CDR3 sequence is 11 residues long. Germline V CDR1 and CDR2: DFQATT, SNEGSKA (reference sequence). The CDR3 is CSAESSLKQFF. The CDR3 nucleotides read TGCAGTGCGGAATCTAGTCTCAAGCAGTTCTTC.

As concerns this clonotype: The junction and the germline gene differ at one end; a read error may be behind it. V gene TRBV6-1 combines with J gene TRBJ2-7; 7 nucleotides match TRBD2. This CDR3 has 15 amino acids. From germline, CDR1 is MNHNS and CDR2 SASEGT. DNA of the CDR3: TGTGCCAGCATACGCGAGCGGGATCTAACCTACGAGCAATACTTC. It yields the protein CASIRERDLTYEQYF.

As regards this clonotype: Germline is not matched at one junction end, which may reflect a read error. The genes are TRBV11-2 and TRBJ2-7; D might be TRBD2 (6 bases). The germline gives CDR1 SGHAT, CDR2 FQNNGV. The CDR3 consists of 15 residues. The CDR3, as DNA: TGTGCTAGCAGCATAGCGGAGGACCATGAGTATGAGCAGTACTTC. Protein: CASSIAEDHEYEQYF.

For this clonotype: The missing conserved phenylalanine or tryptophan at the end of this CDR3 makes a read error likely. The chain uses TRBV6-2 or TRBV6-3 and TRBJ2-7; 7 bases are a match to TRBD2. Per the germline V gene, CDR1 is MNHEY and CDR2 is SVGEGT. The CDR3 is made up of 14 amino acids. CDR3 sequence reads: CASSYSRESYEQYI. CDR3 coding DNA: TGTGCCAGCAGTTACTCGCGGGAGTCCTATGAGCAGTACATC.

The sample holds one count of this clonotype. CDR3 sequence (DNA): TGTGCCAGCACTGGGAGTACCAATAGCAATCAGCCCCAGCATTTT. Its translation: CASTGSTNSNQPQHF. The genes are TRBV7-8 and TRBJ1-5; D not certain. The CDR3 extends over 15 amino acids. The V gene lost 7 bases and the J gene lost 0 bases, with 13 bases spanning the gap. Germline values: CDR1 SGHVS, CDR2 FQNEAQ.

Only one count was recorded for this clonotype. One junction end disagrees with the germline gene, perhaps due to a read error. The chain joins TRBV5-6 to TRBJ1-5; 9 positions match TRBD1. From germline, CDR1 is SGHDT and CDR2 YYEEEE. There are 16 residues in the CDR3. The CDR3 protein is CASSHAGTGTDQPKHF. The CDR3 nucleotides are TGTGCCAGCAGCCACGCTGGGACAGGGACGGATCAGCCCAAGCATTTT. Drawing the rest from reference TRBV5-6 and TRBJ1-5, the complete variable domain is DAGVTQSPTHLIKTRGQQVTLRCSPKSGHDTVSWYQQALGQGPQFIFQYYEEEERQRGNFPDRFSGHQFPNYSSELNVNALLLGDSALYLCASSHAGTGTDQPKHFGDGTRLSIL.